This is a list of T cell receptor beta chains from one sample in a study of CD8 T cells in Susac syndrome. Each CDR3 protein gets one entry after TCRdb re-called the immunoSEQ multiplex PCR reads with MiXCR. The top ten clones hold around 0.16% of a sample with 200,000 or so distinct CDR3 sequences, roughly 94% of them seen once. Material for sequencing was CD8+ T cells from PBMCs. The receptors shown here come from a human donor with Susac syndrome. Each CDR3 is given with its conserved first and last residue. Each record gives: V gene, clone size, J gene, D gene, CDR3 DNA, CDR3 protein. D genes are given only for firm matches. Some rows have no size entry. The others give once, few or many, or a class for an expanded clone.

V: TRBV7-8
size: .
J: TRBJ1-5
D: .
DNA: TGTGCCAGCAGCTTAGCGGGGGCGCAGGACAATCAGCCCCAGCATTTT
CDR3: CASSLAGAQDNQPQHF

V: TRBV18
size: .
J: TRBJ2-2
D: TRBD1
DNA: TGTGCCAGCTCACGAGACAGGGGCGGGGAGCTGTTTTTT
CDR3: CASSRDRGGELFF

V: TRBV3-1
size: .
J: TRBJ1-2
D: .
DNA: TGTGCCAGCAGCCAAGCCACACAGACCTATGGCTACACCTTC
CDR3: CASSQATQTYGYTF

V: TRBV3-1
size: once
J: TRBJ1-2
D: .
DNA: TGTGCCAGCAGCCTCACACACAACTATGGCTACACCTTC
CDR3: CASSLTHNYGYTF

V: TRBV24-1
size: once
J: TRBJ2-1
D: TRBD2
DNA: TGTGCCACCAGTGATGGGACTAGCTCCTACAATGAGCAGTTCTTC
CDR3: CATSDGTSSYNEQFF

V: TRBV20-1
size: .
J: TRBJ2-5
D: TRBD1
DNA: TGCAGTGCTAGAGATAGGGGGCCGGTAGAGACCCAGTACTTC
CDR3: CSARDRGPVETQYF

V: TRBV20-1
size: .
J: TRBJ2-1
D: .
DNA: TGCAGTGCTAGAGCCATTACAGAGCAGTTCTTC
CDR3: CSARAITEQFF

V: TRBV12-3/TRBV12-4
size: .
J: TRBJ2-3
D: TRBD2
DNA: TGTGCCAGCAGTTTAGACGTCGGGGGGTGGGCAGATACGCAGTATTTT
CDR3: CASSLDVGGWADTQYF

V: TRBV9
size: .
J: TRBJ2-2
D: TRBD2
DNA: TGTGCCAGCAGCGTGGGATTAGCGGGATCGGGGGAGCTGTTTTTT
CDR3: CASSVGLAGSGELFF

V: TRBV7-9
size: .
J: TRBJ1-5
D: .
DNA: TGTGCCAGCAGTGCTGGGATGGGGCCCCAGCATTTT
CDR3: CASSAGMGPQHF

V: TRBV12-3/TRBV12-4
size: .
J: TRBJ2-3
D: .
DNA: TGTGCCAGCAGTTCCGCGGGATCAGGGGCAGGTACGCAGTATTTT
CDR3: CASSSAGSGAGTQYF

V: TRBV27
size: .
J: TRBJ2-1
D: .
DNA: TGTGCCAGCAGTTCGGGACCGTTGGACAATGAGCAGTTCTTC
CDR3: CASSSGPLDNEQFF

V: TRBV7-9
size: .
J: TRBJ2-3
D: TRBD2
DNA: TGTGCCAGCAGCTCTCCGGGACTAGGATCCGATACGCAGTATTTT
CDR3: CASSSPGLGSDTQYF

V: TRBV7-7
size: .
J: TRBJ2-2
D: .
DNA: TGTGCTAGCAGTGTCGGGGGCTCGGGGGAGCTGTTTTTT
CDR3: CASSVGGSGELFF

V: TRBV20-1
size: .
J: TRBJ2-5
D: .
DNA: TGCAGTGCTAGGACTAGTAAAGAGACCCAGTACTTC
CDR3: CSARTSKETQYF

V: TRBV3-1
size: .
J: TRBJ1-4
D: TRBD1
DNA: TGTGCCAGCAGCCCAAGGGGGACAGGGAATTTCTATGAAAAACTGTTTTTT
CDR3: CASSPRGTGNFYEKLFF